Detailed here is one TCR beta chain. There is no known antigen for this receptor. CDR1 and CDR2 are drawn from the germline V gene: SGHVS, FNYEAQ. Trimming accounts for 7 bases at V and 5 bases at J, while the number of junction bases matched to no gene is 10. The CDR3 spans 16 residues, from the cysteine through the phenylalanine. Left in the record is the CDR3 DNA by itself, 48 bases read in frame from the first base. The method behind the library was the immunoSEQ multiplex PCR assay. For the multiplex PCR, a mixture combining 60 forward primers for TCR Vbeta segments and 13 reverse primers for TCR Jbeta segments was used. The CDR3 region of rearranged TCR beta genes was amplified from genomic DNA by a multiplex PCR assay. Amplified TCR beta libraries were sequenced as 87-base-pair reads on the Illumina HiSeq System. On the study's bioinformatics: A later analysis tallied roughly 78 million unique TCR beta chains across the 610 or so repertoires, and about 12 million of those chains were shared by two or more donors. A nearest-neighbor algorithm error-corrected the raw reads and collapsed the reads into unique sequences, merging closely related sequences to remove PCR and sequencing errors. V, D and J gene segments were assigned by aligning CDR3 sequences to IMGT reference sequences. For a sequence to be retained, at least a six-nucleotide match to both a V gene segment and a J gene segment was required. A rearrangement counted as productive if the CDR3 had no stop codons and remained in frame with V and J, and every other rearrangement counted as non-productive. Following IMGT convention, CDR3 was defined as the stretch from the second conserved V-encoded cysteine up to the conserved J-encoded phenylalanine. Sequences without an unambiguous match to a single V gene segment were excluded from the earlier analysis of about 600 of the donors. In an earlier analysis of roughly 500 of the donors, V segments were called functional above 56.7% productive rearrangements and were called segregating when the between-donor standard deviation exceeded 5%. A statistical classification framework was developed to diagnose cytomegalovirus status using the catalog of TCR beta chain sequences. A later analysis assigned V and J genes by comparing TCR nucleotide sequences with IMGT/GENE-DB human TR gene sequences. Using the TCRdist pipeline, a later analysis assigned CDR3 sequences along with most-parsimonious VDJ recombination scenarios. In a later analysis, each TCR beta chain was defined by its CDR3 amino acid sequence together with its V-gene family, and reads without a unique V-gene family were excluded. As a way to deal with suspected cross-contamination and a sequencing artifact, a later analysis dropped approximately 590 nucleotide sequences that were highly shared and had low generation probability. In a later analysis, a clonal expansion index for each public chain was calculated from normalized within-repertoire ranks of inferred template counts. Generation probabilities in a later analysis came from a VDJ recombination model fitted to out-of-frame rearrangements, and those results were checked against IGoR. A later analysis scored TCR-TCR, TCR-HLA and TCR-CMV co-occurrence with hypergeometric tests, applying a repertoire-size bias correction to TCR pairs. To estimate false discovery rates, a later analysis permuted the HLA or CMV assignments 20 times. A later analysis grouped co-occurring TCRs with DBSCAN, adding TCRdist sequence similarity when clustering within HLA-allele-positive subsets. Repertoires with fewer than 30,000 or more than 120,000 public chains, plus five repertoires with anomalous nucleotide sharing, were excluded from co-occurrence clustering. Held by TCRdb, this immuneACCESS table contains in-frame sequences only and omits some clones. Under half of the omission traces to an unresolved V gene where checked; the cause of the rest is unknown. V, J and clone size reflect that table, while D and trimming were determined from the DNA. The data table for this sample lists 150,000 to 200,000 clones. The top ten constitute 2.1% of the sample.

The entry originates in a study of cytomegalovirus exposure and HLA in healthy donors (dated by TCRdb to 2015 to 2018). Describing the broader study: An earlier analysis of approximately 640 of the donors reported about 250 Gb of sequence data and some 120 million unique TCR beta sequences from 150 million to 200 million T cells. An earlier analysis of fewer than 700 of the donors applied high-throughput TCR beta sequencing to assess whether each TCR beta V gene segment acted as functional or pseudogenic. Donor age, sex, ethnicity and CMV serostatus were compiled together with the repertoire data. The study aimed to test whether cataloging public T cell receptors could reveal signatures of past pathogen exposure. Genome-wide SNP genotypes for about 65% of the roughly 670 donors were used in a later genetic analysis, which treated that subset as a discovery cohort. On average, about 240,000 unique TCR beta nucleotide sequences were sequenced per donor among several hundred genotyped donors of the cohort, with roughly 18% of those sequences being non-productive. A separate validation cohort of 100 to 150 different subjects was used in addition to the approximately 700-subject first cohort. An early release that covered fewer than 750 HLA-typed donors contained about 300 gigabases of sequencing data and some 87 million unique TCR sequences. HLA typing included class I and class II loci at four-digit resolution. The later analysis used no new phenotypic data to find candidate immune exposures, relying instead on TCR beta sequences and their occurrence across donors. Typing coverage varied by locus: roughly 629-630 donors for A, B, C, DRB1 and DQB1; approximately 500 for DQA1; nearly 610 for DPA1; 450 to 480 for DPB1. The study used immunosequencing to profile the T cell repertoires of several hundred subjects and linked those repertoires to cytomegalovirus serostatus. All discovery cohort repertoires had been generated using a single sequencing platform. In a later analysis, previously published TCR beta repertoires from several hundred donors were re-analyzed and high-resolution HLA genotyping was added so that TCR occurrence patterns could be studied. Four or five DR-DQ haplotypes were handled as single units for association and clustering, since linkage in the cohort was strong. High-throughput TCR immunosequencing, statistical association of individual TCRs with disease status, and machine learning were combined to predict cytomegalovirus infection status. Of the roughly 390 genotyped donors, roughly 80% were placed in the genetic ancestry cluster associated with self-reported Caucasian donors. Points the paper makes about the study in general: In a later genetic analysis, fewer N-insertions in productive TCRs were reported among donors in an Asian-associated ancestry cluster than the roughly 640-donor mean. An association between a missense DCLRE1C variant and V-gene and J-gene trimming of TCR beta chains was found in a later genetic analysis and replicated in an independent cohort. According to a later analysis, most CMV-associated TCR beta chains appeared to be HLA-restricted, and the HLA associations seemed to be driven largely by CMV exposure. Several of the top co-occurrence clusters appeared to be linked to parvovirus B19, influenza, CMV and Epstein-Barr virus, according to a later analysis. A group of highly shared sequence variants was considered likely to be a technical artifact of the sequencing pipeline. In vitro tests confirmed that three of the cytomegalovirus-associated TCR beta chains recognize cytomegalovirus antigens. Linkage disequilibrium might explain the correlated functional status among segregating V segments, but an unknown experimental factor could not be ruled out. A later analysis found that TCR association rates varied across HLA loci, with DRB1 alleles showing the most associated TCRs and HLA-C alleles the fewest. Immune exposure information for the cohort was limited to CMV serostatus. Sequencing depth was assumed to be roughly uniform across donors in the presence/absence analyses, though that assumption may not hold. Because counts were too low, some 17 rarely observed V segments, including chromosome 9 orphons, were excluded from the earlier analysis of 587 of the donors. Only TCR beta chains were sequenced in this cohort, and the absence of alpha or paired-chain data limited detectable features. A further reported finding was that TCR beta sequences accurately predicted the HLA-A and HLA-B alleles for most subjects in the first cohort. Compared with equally common non-associated chains, HLA-associated TCR beta chains in a later analysis were more clonally expanded and had lower generation probabilities. Most TCR sequences were observed very rarely across donors, whereas some public TCRs were present in many individuals. An earlier analysis of roughly 570 of the donors showed that most TCR beta V segments appeared in productive rearrangements either about 87% or about 30% of the time, which broadly matched IMGT annotations. A later analysis associated about 18,000 TCR beta sequences with specific HLA alleles at a false discovery rate of 0.05. A total of fewer than 200 TCR beta chains were listed by the study as associated with cytomegalovirus. Because HLA typing was missing for some donors at each locus, association tests included only the typed subset. The 87-base-pair reads could not distinguish some IMGT-functional V segments, including TRBV6-2 and TRBV6-3, so those segments were excluded. The classifier was reported to diagnose cytomegalovirus status with high specificity and sensitivity in both the original cohort and the validation cohort. When HLA alleles, especially DR and DQ, strongly co-occurred, TCR associations were difficult to assign to individual alleles. It was suggested by the authors that the approach could potentially be generalized to other disease states and immunological phenotypes.

In total, 666 healthy bone marrow donors made up the cohort. At the time of sampling, every cohort member was nominally healthy, though immune exposures that went unrecorded were likely present. The donor tested CMV seronegative and was one of the 352 seronegative cohort members. A peripheral blood sample was provided by each donor, and peripheral blood mononuclear cells were used for TCR beta sequencing. Genomic DNA extraction from the blood cell samples was performed with the Qiagen DNeasy Blood Extraction Kit. The sequence was collected from a man younger than 40 in good health and CMV-seronegative. Sequencing input: PBMCs. The sequence joins TRBV7-6 to TRBJ2-5, with 13 bases in between that match TRBD2. The DNA is as follows: TGTGCCAGCACAGGACTAGCGGGAGTCGGCAGGGAGACCCAGTACTTC. It specifies CASTGLAGVGRETQYF. With the portions outside the CDR3 filled from the reference TRBV7-6 and TRBJ2-5 genes, the complete variable region becomes GAGVSQSPRYKVTKRGQDVALRCDPISGHVSLYWYRQALGQGPEFLTYFNYEAQQDKSGLPNDRFSAERPEGSISTLTIQRTEQRDSAMYRCASTGLAGVGRETQYFGPGTRLLVL.